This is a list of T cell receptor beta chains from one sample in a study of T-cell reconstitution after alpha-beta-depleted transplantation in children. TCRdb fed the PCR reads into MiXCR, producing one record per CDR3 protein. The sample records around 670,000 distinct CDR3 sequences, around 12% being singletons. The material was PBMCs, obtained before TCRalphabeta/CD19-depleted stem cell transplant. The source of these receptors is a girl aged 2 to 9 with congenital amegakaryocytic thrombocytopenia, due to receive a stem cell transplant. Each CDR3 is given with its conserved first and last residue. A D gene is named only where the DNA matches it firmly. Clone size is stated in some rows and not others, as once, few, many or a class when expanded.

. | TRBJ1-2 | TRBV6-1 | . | CASSLSRVGDYGYTF | TGTGCCAGCAGTCTCAGCAGGGTTGGGGACTATGGCTACACCTTC
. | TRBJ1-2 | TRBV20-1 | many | CSARDRGASVLFYGYTF | TGCAGTGCTAGAGATCGGGGGGCATCGGTGCTTTTCTATGGCTACACCTTC
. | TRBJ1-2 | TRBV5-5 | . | CASSLRSYGYTF | TGTGCCAGCAGCTTGCGCAGCTATGGCTACACCTTC
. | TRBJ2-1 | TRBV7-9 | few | CASSFGQKQFF | TGTGCCAGCAGCTTTGGGCAGAAGCAGTTCTTC
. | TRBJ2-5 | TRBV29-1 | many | CSVEGGQLRRETQYF | TGCAGCGTTGAAGGAGGGCAGTTGAGGAGGGAGACCCAGTACTTC
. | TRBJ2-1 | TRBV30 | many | CAWSVGQGHNEQFF | TGTGCCTGGAGTGTAGGGCAGGGCCACAATGAGCAGTTCTTC
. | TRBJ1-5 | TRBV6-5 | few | CASSYGRGANQPQHF | TGTGCCAGCAGTTACGGCCGAGGGGCCAATCAGCCCCAGCATTTT
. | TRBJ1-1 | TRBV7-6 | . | CASSPEQIPTEAFF | TGTGCCAGCAGCCCAGAACAAATCCCCACTGAAGCTTTCTTT
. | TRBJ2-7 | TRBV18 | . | CASSPPSRVHEQYF | TGTGCCAGCTCACCACCGTCTCGGGTCCACGAGCAGTACTTC
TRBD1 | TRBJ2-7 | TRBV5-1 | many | CASSIRQGYEQYF | TGCGCCAGCAGCATCCGACAGGGCTACGAGCAGTACTTC
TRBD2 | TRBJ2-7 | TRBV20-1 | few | CSAYSGREGLYEQYF | TGCAGTGCTTACTCCGGGCGGGAGGGCCTCTACGAGCAGTACTTC
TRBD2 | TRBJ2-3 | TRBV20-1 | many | CSAREAGGATDTQYF | TGCAGTGCTAGAGAGGCGGGAGGGGCCACAGATACGCAGTATTTT
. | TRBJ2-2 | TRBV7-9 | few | CASSSTLWTGELFF | TGTGCCAGCAGCTCGACACTATGGACCGGGGAGCTGTTTTTT
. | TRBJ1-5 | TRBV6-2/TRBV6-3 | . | CASSLGVRAGGQPQHF | TGTGCCAGCAGTTTGGGCGTCCGGGCCGGAGGTCAGCCCCAGCATTTT
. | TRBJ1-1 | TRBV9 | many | CASARGNTEAFF | TGTGCCAGCGCCCGGGGGAACACTGAAGCTTTCTTT
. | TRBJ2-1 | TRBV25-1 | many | CASSVSLGAVNEQFF | TGTGCCAGCAGTGTTTCGCTCGGTGCGGTGAATGAGCAGTTCTTC
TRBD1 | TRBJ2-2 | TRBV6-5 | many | CASSYRIDRGKLTGELFF | TGTGCCAGCAGTTACCGAATCGACAGGGGGAAATTGACCGGGGAGCTGTTTTTT
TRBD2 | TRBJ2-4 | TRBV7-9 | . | CASSLAGEGIQYF | TGTGCCAGCAGCTTAGCAGGGGAGGGCATTCAGTACTTC
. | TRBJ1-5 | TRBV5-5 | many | CASSFGGNNQPQHF | TGTGCCAGCAGCTTTGGGGGTAACAATCAGCCCCAGCATTTT
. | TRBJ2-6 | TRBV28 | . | CASSLSGSNVLTF | TGTGCCAGCAGTTTGTCCGGGTCCAACGTCCTGACTTTC
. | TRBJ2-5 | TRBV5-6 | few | CASSPGYGETQYF | TGTGCCAGCAGTCCAGGGTATGGAGAGACCCAGTACTTC
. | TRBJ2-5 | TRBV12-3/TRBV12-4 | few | CASSLILYGTQYF | TGTGCCAGCAGTTTGATTCTTTACGGGACCCAGTACTTC
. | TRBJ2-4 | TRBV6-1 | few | CASSEEGLLLAKNIQYF | TGTGCCAGCAGTGAGGAGGGACTGCTCCTGGCCAAAAACATTCAGTACTTC
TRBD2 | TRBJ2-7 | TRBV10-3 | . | CAIRTLAGEPYEQYF | TGTGCCATCAGGACCCTAGCGGGAGAACCCTACGAGCAGTACTTC
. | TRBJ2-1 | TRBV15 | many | CATSPGDNEQFF | TGTGCCACCAGCCCGGGGGACAATGAGCAGTTCTTC
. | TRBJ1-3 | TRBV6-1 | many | CASRPQFSGNTIYF | TGTGCCAGCAGGCCACAGTTCTCTGGAAACACCATATATTTT
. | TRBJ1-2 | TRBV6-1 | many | CASSPRGNYGYTF | TGTGCCAGCAGCCCCAGGGGTAACTATGGCTACACCTTC
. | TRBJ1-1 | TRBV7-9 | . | CASSFLRPTGIAFF | TGTGCCAGCAGCTTCCTTCGGCCAACAGGGATTGCTTTCTTT
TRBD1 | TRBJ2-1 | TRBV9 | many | CASSSTGDDTPNEQFF | TGTGCCAGCAGCTCGACAGGGGACGACACTCCCAATGAGCAGTTCTTC
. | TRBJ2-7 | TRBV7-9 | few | CASSLGSRTYEQYF | TGTGCCAGCAGCTTAGGTAGCAGAACCTACGAGCAGTACTTC
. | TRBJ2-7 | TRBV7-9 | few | CASSLISRDEQYF | TGTGCCAGCAGTCTAATCTCTAGGGACGAGCAGTACTTC
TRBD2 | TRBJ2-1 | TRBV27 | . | CASSGGLAGAFLGNEQFF | TGTGCCAGCAGTGGGGGACTAGCGGGAGCTTTTTTAGGAAATGAGCAGTTCTTC
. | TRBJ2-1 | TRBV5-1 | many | CASSLGTPTSGEQFF | TGCGCCAGCAGCTTGGGGACTCCAACGTCGGGTGAGCAGTTCTTC
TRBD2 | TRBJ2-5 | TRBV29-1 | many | CSALAEQETQYF | TGCAGCGCTCTAGCGGAGCAAGAGACCCAGTACTTC
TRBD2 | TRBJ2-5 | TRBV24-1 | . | CATSDLLAGYSQETQYF | TGTGCCACCAGTGATCTACTAGCGGGCTACTCCCAAGAGACCCAGTACTTC
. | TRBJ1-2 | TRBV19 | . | CASRAKGYYGDTF | TGTGCCAGTAGAGCTAAGGGATACTATGGCGACACCTTC